These 23 T cell receptor beta chains were all obtained from the same sample, sequenced in a study of T cells in Graves' hyperthyroidism and ophthalmopathy. The CDR3 regions of TCR beta were amplified from RNA transcripts. The HTBI set primed first-round TCR CDR3 RT-PCR. TCRdb reprocessed the multiplex PCR reads with MiXCR, giving one entry per CDR3 protein. The sample yields 200,000 to 300,000 distinct CDR3 sequences, about a sixth seen once. Sequencing was carried out using blood. These receptors all stem from a woman in her late teens or twenties with Graves' ophthalmopathy.

The sample holds many counts of this clonotype. This sequence joins TRBV6-5 and TRBJ1-6; D call uncertain. In germline, CDR1 is MNHEY, CDR2 SVGAGI. CDR3 length: 13 amino acids. V was cut by 2 bases and J by 5 bases, with 4 bases left in between. DNA for the CDR3: TGTGCCAGCAGTTACGTGGATAATTCACCCCTCCACTTT. Amino acids: CASSYVDNSPLHF.

This clonotype was recorded at least ten times. The CDR3 nucleotides read TGTGCCAGCAGCCAGGACAGACGGGATGAGCAGTTCTTC. This encodes CASSQDRRDEQFF. This sequence joins TRBV11-1 and TRBJ2-1; the D gene is possibly TRBD1 (6 bases). The germline V gene encodes CDR1 SGHAT and CDR2 FQDESV (reference sequence). The CDR3 is 13 amino acids. The V and J ends lost 5 bases and 8 bases respectively, with 13 bases between them.

This clonotype was counted many times. The DNA of the CDR3 is TGTGCCAGCTCACGCACGACCGGGACTAGCAACGAGCAGTACTTC. Amino acids: CASSRTTGTSNEQYF. This rearrangement joins TRBV18 to TRBJ2-7; 9 bases align to TRBD2. The CDR3 runs to 15 residues. CDR1 is KGHSH, CDR2 LQKENI, per germline. V lost 4 bases, J lost 5 bases, and 9 bases stayed unmatched. Full variable domain (remainder filled in from reference TRBV18 and TRBJ2-7): NAGVMQNPRHLVRRRGQEARLRCSPMKGHSHVYWYRQLPEEGLKFMVYLQKENIIDESGMPKERFSAEFPKEGPSILRIQQVVRGDSAAYFCASSRTTGTSNEQYFGPGTRLTVT.

Many counts were recorded for this clonotype. This chain uses TRBV2 with TRBJ2-3, with D uncertain. This CDR3 region has 14 residues. V gave up 5 bases and J gave up 2 bases, with 11 bases separating them. Germline V gene sequence: CDR1 SNHLY, CDR2 FYNNEI. The CDR3 DNA is TGTGCCAGCAGTCATAGTAGGGCCACAGATACGCAGTATTTT. This sequence encodes CASSHSRATDTQYF.

In this sample, this clonotype turned up many times. The CDR3 sequence: CASSTRTDTQYF. The CDR3, as DNA: TGTGCCAGCAGTACCCGCACAGATACGCAGTATTTT. This chain connects TRBV2 to TRBJ2-3; no clear D gene. Germline CDR1 SNHLY, CDR2 FYNNEI. The CDR3 covers 12 residues. Trimming removed 5 bases at V and 1 base at J, with 4 bases between. Full variable domain (rest looked up from reference TRBV2 and TRBJ2-3): EPEVTQTPSHQVTQMGQEVILRCVPISNHLYFYWYRQILGQKVEFLVSFYNNEISEKSEIFDDQFSVERPDGSNFTLKIRSTKLEDSAMYFCASSTRTDTQYFGPGTRLTVL.

The chain combines TRBV2 with TRBJ2-2, with D perhaps being TRBD1 or TRBD2 (6 bases each). The CDR3 sequence is 17 residues long. Trimming took 5 bases from V and 1 from J, leaving 17 bases between them. Germline CDR1 reads SNHLY; CDR2 reads FYNNEI. CDR3 sequence (DNA): TGTGCCAGCAGTTACACGAAGGGGGGCGGGAACACCGGGGAGCTGTTTTTT. It codes for CASSYTKGGGNTGELFF.

In this sample, this clonotype turned up many times. The chain has TRBV27 and TRBJ1-2; 7 bases map to TRBD1. The CDR3 is 16 residues long. V shed 7 bases and J 5 bases; nucleotides not matched to a gene: 16. Germline V gives CDR1 MNHEY, CDR2 SMNVEV (reference sequence). In DNA, the CDR3 is TGTGCCAGCAAACAATTCGGACAGGCAAGCGAATATGGCTACACCTTC. Its translation: CASKQFGQASEYGYTF.

The chain carries TRBV6-5 and TRBJ2-1; 13 positions agree with TRBD2. V trimming: 4 bases; J trimming: 7 bases; junction bases outside the gene matches: 10. The CDR3 length is 17 residues. CDR1 is MNHEY and CDR2 is SVGAGI in the germline V gene. The CDR3 here is CASSSDGTSGRANEQFF. The CDR3 nucleotides are TGTGCCAGCAGTTCCGACGGAACTAGCGGGAGGGCTAATGAGCAGTTCTTC.

Ten or more counts support this clonotype. The rearrangement uses TRBV10-3 and TRBJ2-1, with 11 nucleotides matching TRBD2. Germline V gives CDR1 ENHRY, CDR2 SYGVKD. V lost 1 base, J lost 7 bases, and 6 bases stayed unmatched. CDR3 length: 16 residues. This CDR3 is CAISEFSGRARNEQFF. The CDR3 coding sequence is TGTGCCATCAGTGAGTTTAGCGGGAGGGCCCGGAATGAGCAGTTCTTC.

This clonotype was detected many times. This chain connects TRBV6-2 or TRBV6-3 to TRBJ2-2; D ambiguous. Germline V CDR1 and CDR2: MNHEY, SVGEGT. Trimming removed 2 bases at V and 7 bases at J, with 14 bases between. CDR3 length: 15 residues. The CDR3 sequence is CASSYPKVALGELFF. The CDR3 region has the DNA TGTGCCAGCAGTTACCCTAAGGTGGCCCTCGGGGAGCTGTTTTTT.

This clonotype was observed many times. The CDR3 DNA reads as TGTGCCAGCAGTTTATGGTTCCAGGGAAAGGGAGAGACCCAGTACTTC. As protein: CASSLWFQGKGETQYF. The V and J genes are TRBV28 and TRBJ2-5, with D possibly matching TRBD1 (5 bases). Germline V gives CDR1 MDHEN, CDR2 SYDVKM. Trimming took 0 bases from V and 4 from J, leaving 15 bases between them. The CDR3 length is 16 residues.

This clonotype was seen more than once but under ten times. This chain connects TRBV5-1 to TRBJ2-3; 12 bases are shared with TRBD2. With V trimmed by 0 bases and J by 2 bases, 7 bases remained unmatched. Looked up from germline, CDR1 is SGHRS and CDR2 is YFSETQ. The CDR3 spans 18 residues. The chain's CDR3 is CASSLAAGLAGFTDTQYF. As DNA, the CDR3 is TGCGCCAGCAGCTTGGCGGCGGGACTAGCGGGTTTCACAGATACGCAGTATTTT.

This clonotype appeared many times. The chain uses TRBV7-8 and TRBJ1-4; D might be TRBD1 (6 bases). CDR3 size: 20 residues. Germline lookup yields CDR1 SGHVS and CDR2 FQNEAQ. The ends were cut back, 5 bases at V and 0 bases at J, with 25 bases in the middle. Written as DNA, the CDR3 is TGTGCCAGCAGCCCCCGGCACCGGGGGCTTTCTGGGGCAACTAATGAAAAACTGTTTTTT. Protein sequence: CASSPRHRGLSGATNEKLFF. Supplemented by reference TRBV7-8 and TRBJ1-4, the full variable domain reads GAGVSQSPRYKVAKRGQDVALRCDPISGHVSLFWYQQALGQGPEFLTYFQNEAQLDKSGLPSDRFFAERPEGSVSTLKIQRTQQEDSAVYLCASSPRHRGLSGATNEKLFFGSGTQLSVL.

There are many counts of this clonotype. The V call is TRBV10-3, the J call TRBJ2-7, with D possibly being TRBD2 (6 bases). CDR1 is ENHRY, CDR2 SYGVKD, per germline. V dropped 5 bases and J dropped 2 bases, with 16 bases sitting between them. CDR3 size: 15 residues. The CDR3 DNA follows: TGTGCCATCAGTCGGACCGGGACTTTGACCTACGAGCAGTACTTC. This gives the protein CAISRTGTLTYEQYF.

This clonotype was seen many times. The rearrangement uses TRBV6-2 or TRBV6-3 and TRBJ2-1; D perhaps matches TRBD2 (5 bases). Germline values: CDR1 MNHEY, CDR2 SVGEGT. The CDR3 has 13 residues. V lost 2 bases, J lost 6 bases, and 8 bases lay in between. The CDR3 DNA follows: TGTGCCAGCAGTTACCGAGGGTTCAATGAGCAGTTCTTC. As protein: CASSYRGFNEQFF.

This clonotype was detected many times. The chain couples TRBV11-2 to TRBJ2-7; D remains ambiguous. This CDR3 is 14 amino acids long. V lost 2 bases and J 0 bases, leaving 8 bases between the germline ends. CDR1 and CDR2 from the germline V gene are SGHAT and FQNNGV. Written as DNA, the CDR3 is TGTGCCAGCAGCTTATTATCTTCCTCCTACGAGCAGTACTTC. This codes for CASSLLSSSYEQYF.

This clonotype was recorded at least ten times. V gene TRBV9 combines with J gene TRBJ2-1, with 8 bases aligning to TRBD2. V dropped 0 bases and J dropped 10; count of bases not matched to a gene: 9. CDR1 is SGDLS and CDR2 is YYNGEE in the germline V gene. This CDR3 has 15 amino acids. The CDR3 reads CASSVGSGAIREQFF. CDR3 bases: TGTGCCAGCAGCGTAGGTAGCGGGGCGATTAGGGAGCAGTTCTTC. Supplemented by reference TRBV9 and TRBJ2-1, the full variable domain reads DSGVTQTPKHLITATGQRVTLRCSPRSGDLSVYWYQQSLDQGLQFLIQYYNGEERAKGNILERFSAQQFPDLHSELNLSSLELGDSALYFCASSVGSGAIREQFFGPGTRLTVL.

This clonotype has a count of ten or more. The rearrangement links TRBV9 to TRBJ1-6; tentatively, D is TRBD1 (5 bases). Trimming took off 7 bases at V and 0 bases at J, with 11 bases between the two ends. The CDR3 contains 15 residues. Germline loops: CDR1 SGDLS, CDR2 YYNGEE. CDR3: CASGHSSSYNSPLHF. CDR3 nucleotides: TGTGCCAGCGGACACTCGAGCTCCTATAATTCACCCCTCCACTTT. Variable domain in full (rest from reference TRBV9 and TRBJ1-6): DSGVTQTPKHLITATGQRVTLRCSPRSGDLSVYWYQQSLDQGLQFLIQYYNGEERAKGNILERFSAQQFPDLHSELNLSSLELGDSALYFCASGHSSSYNSPLHFGNGTRLTVT.

The V and J genes are TRBV3-1 and TRBJ2-7; D unclear. Germline V gene sequence: CDR1 LGHDT, CDR2 YNNKEL (reference sequence). V lost 6 bases and J lost 4, with 10 bases in between. The CDR3 consists of 12 residues. CDR3 DNA sequence: TGTGCCAGCAGTGATCCCGTATACGAGCAGTACTTC. Encoded protein: CASSDPVYEQYF.

This clonotype was observed at least ten times. The gene calls are TRBV6-1 and TRBJ2-5, with TRBD2 identical over 7 bases. With V trimmed by 4 bases and J by 5 bases, 22 bases remained unmatched. CDR3 size: 19 residues. Germline V gives CDR1 MNHNS, CDR2 SASEGT. The CDR3 protein is CASSALWTRRGIGIETQYF. CDR3 bases: TGTGCCAGCAGTGCACTTTGGACTAGAAGGGGTATAGGGATTGAGACCCAGTACTTC.

This CDR3 is CASRPTGAGLAGGGYTEQYF. As DNA, the CDR3 is TGTGCCAGCAGGCCGACAGGGGCCGGACTAGCGGGAGGGGGATATACTGAGCAGTACTTC. V usage is TRBV28 and J usage is TRBJ2-7; TRBD2 agrees at 15 bases. Germline-derived CDR1 and CDR2 are MDHEN and SYDVKM. J lost 7 bases, V lost 6 bases, and 22 bases had no gene match. The CDR3 has 20 amino acids. The entire variable domain, with the rest obtained from reference TRBV28 and TRBJ2-7, is as follows: DVKVTQSSRYLVKRTGEKVFLECVQDMDHENMFWYRQDPGLGLRLIYFSYDVKMKEKGDIPEGYSVSREKKERFSLILESASTNQTSMYLCASRPTGAGLAGGGYTEQYFGPGTRLTVT.

The CDR3 here is CSARRREATEAFF. DNA of the CDR3: TGCAGCGCACGGCGCAGGGAAGCCACTGAAGCTTTCTTT. The gene calls are TRBV29-1 and TRBJ1-1; weak D call: TRBD1 (5 bases). CDR1 SQVTM and CDR2 ANQGSEA come from the germline V gene. Trimming stripped 7 bases from V and 4 bases from J, with 16 bases between. The CDR3 spans 13 residues. The variable domain in full, completed from reference TRBV29-1 and TRBJ1-1, reads SAVISQKPSRDICQRGTSLTIQCQVDSQVTMMFWYRQQPGQSLTLIATANQGSEATYESGFVIDKFPISRPNLTFSTLTVSNMSPEDSSIYLCSARRREATEAFFGQGTRLTVV.

In its sample, this clonotype was seen many times. This chain connects TRBV27 to TRBJ1-1; D unclear. Trimming removed 7 bases at V and 8 bases at J, with 11 bases between. Germline lookup yields CDR1 MNHEY and CDR2 SMNVEV (reference sequence). The CDR3 has 11 residues. This chain's CDR3 is CASTLGREAFF. The CDR3 DNA follows: TGTGCCAGCACCTTGGGGAGAGAAGCTTTCTTT.